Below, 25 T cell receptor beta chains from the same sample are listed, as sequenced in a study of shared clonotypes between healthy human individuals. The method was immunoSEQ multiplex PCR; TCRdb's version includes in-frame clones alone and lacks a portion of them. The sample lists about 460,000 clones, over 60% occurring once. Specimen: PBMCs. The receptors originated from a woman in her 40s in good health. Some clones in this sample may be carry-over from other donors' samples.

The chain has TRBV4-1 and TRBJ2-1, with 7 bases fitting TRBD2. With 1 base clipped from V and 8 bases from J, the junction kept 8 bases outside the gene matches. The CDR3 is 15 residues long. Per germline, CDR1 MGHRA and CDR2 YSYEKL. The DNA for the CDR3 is TGCGCCAGCAGCCAAGCCGGCGGGAGTTTTCATGAGCAGTTCTTC. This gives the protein CASSQAGGSFHEQFF.

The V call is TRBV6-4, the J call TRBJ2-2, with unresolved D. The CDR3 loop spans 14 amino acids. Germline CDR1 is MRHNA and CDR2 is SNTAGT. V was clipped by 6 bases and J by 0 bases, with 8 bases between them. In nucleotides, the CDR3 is TGTGCCAGCAGAGACCAGGCGAACACCGGGGAGCTGTTTTTT. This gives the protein CASRDQANTGELFF.

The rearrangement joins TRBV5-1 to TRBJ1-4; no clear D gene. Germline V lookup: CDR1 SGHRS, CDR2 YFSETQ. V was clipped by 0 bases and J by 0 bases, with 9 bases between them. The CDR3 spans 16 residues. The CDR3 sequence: CASSLDPGSTNEKLFF. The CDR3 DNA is TGCGCCAGCAGCTTGGACCCCGGGTCAACTAATGAAAAACTGTTTTTT.

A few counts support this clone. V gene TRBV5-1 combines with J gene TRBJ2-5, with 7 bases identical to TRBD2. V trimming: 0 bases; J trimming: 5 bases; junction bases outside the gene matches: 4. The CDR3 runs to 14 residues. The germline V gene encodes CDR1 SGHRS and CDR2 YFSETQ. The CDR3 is CASSLERGGETQYF. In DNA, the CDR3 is TGCGCCAGCAGCTTGGAGCGGGGCGGGGAGACCCAGTACTTC.

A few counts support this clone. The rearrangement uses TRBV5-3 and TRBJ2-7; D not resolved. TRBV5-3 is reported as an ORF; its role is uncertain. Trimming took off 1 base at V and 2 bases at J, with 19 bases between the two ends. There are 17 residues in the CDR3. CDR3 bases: TGTGCCAGAAGCTTGTCACGGGTACACATTTACGCCTACGAGCAGTACTTC. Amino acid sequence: CARSLSRVHIYAYEQYF.

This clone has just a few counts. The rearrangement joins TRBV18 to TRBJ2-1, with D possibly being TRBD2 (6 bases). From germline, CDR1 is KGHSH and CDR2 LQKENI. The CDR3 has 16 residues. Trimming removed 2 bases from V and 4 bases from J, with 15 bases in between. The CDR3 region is CASSPGSGGIYNEQFF. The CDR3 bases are TGTGCCAGCTCACCAGGGAGCGGAGGGATTTACAATGAGCAGTTCTTC.

The CDR3 DNA reads as TGTGCCAGCAGCTGGGGACTAGCGGGGAGGAATGAGCAGTTCTTC. Translation gives CASSWGLAGRNEQFF. The chain combines TRBV13 with TRBJ2-1; 13 bases match TRBD2. Trimming took 4 bases from V and 7 from J; bases not matched to a gene: 4. This CDR3 has 15 amino acids. CDR1 is PRHDT, CDR2 FYEKMQ, per germline (reference sequence). The whole variable domain, remainder taken from reference TRBV13 and TRBJ2-1, is AAGVIQSPRHLIKEKRETATLKCYPIPRHDTVYWYQQGPGQDPQFLISFYEKMQSDKGSIPDRFSAQQFSDYHSELNMSSLELGDSALYFCASSWGLAGRNEQFFGPGTRLTVL.

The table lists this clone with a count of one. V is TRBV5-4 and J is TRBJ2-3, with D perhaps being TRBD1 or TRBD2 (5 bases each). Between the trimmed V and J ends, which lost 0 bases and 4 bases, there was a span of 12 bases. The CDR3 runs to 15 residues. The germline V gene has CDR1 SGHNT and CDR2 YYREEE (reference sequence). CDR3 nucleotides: TGTGCCAGCAGCTTGGAGGGTGGGGGAGCAGATACGCAGTATTTT. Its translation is CASSLEGGGADTQYF.

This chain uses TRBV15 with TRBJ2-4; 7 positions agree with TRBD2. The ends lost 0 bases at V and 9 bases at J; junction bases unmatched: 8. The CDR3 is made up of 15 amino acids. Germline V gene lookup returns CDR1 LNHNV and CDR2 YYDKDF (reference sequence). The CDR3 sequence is CATSRDKGGSAIQYF. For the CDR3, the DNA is TGTGCCACCAGCAGAGATAAGGGCGGGAGCGCCATTCAGTACTTC.

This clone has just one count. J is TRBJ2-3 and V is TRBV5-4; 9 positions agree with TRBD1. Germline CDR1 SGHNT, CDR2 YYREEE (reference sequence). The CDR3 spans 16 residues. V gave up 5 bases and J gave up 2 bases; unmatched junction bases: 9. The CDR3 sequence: CASRDPGQGVTDTQYF. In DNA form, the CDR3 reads TGTGCCAGCAGGGACCCGGGACAGGGAGTCACAGATACGCAGTATTTT.

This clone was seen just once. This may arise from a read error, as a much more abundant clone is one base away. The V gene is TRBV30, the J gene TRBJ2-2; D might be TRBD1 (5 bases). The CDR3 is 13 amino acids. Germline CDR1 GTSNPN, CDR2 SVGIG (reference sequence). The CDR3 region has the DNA TGTGCCCGGAGTGTCAGGGTACACGGGGAGCTGTTTTTT. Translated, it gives CARSVRVHGELFF.

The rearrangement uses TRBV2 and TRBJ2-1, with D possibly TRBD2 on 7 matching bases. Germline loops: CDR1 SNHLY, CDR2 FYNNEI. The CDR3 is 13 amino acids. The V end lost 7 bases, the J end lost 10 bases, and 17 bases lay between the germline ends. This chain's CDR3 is CASTLTGSGEQFF. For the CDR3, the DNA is TGTGCCAGCACCTTGACAGGTAGCGGGGAGCAGTTCTTC.

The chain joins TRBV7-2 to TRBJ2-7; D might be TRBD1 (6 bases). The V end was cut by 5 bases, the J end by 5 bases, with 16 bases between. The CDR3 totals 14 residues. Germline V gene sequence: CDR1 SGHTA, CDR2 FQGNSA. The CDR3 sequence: CASSLVGGFDEQYF. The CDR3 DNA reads TGTGCCAGCAGCCTCGTTGGGGGCTTCGACGAGCAGTACTTC.

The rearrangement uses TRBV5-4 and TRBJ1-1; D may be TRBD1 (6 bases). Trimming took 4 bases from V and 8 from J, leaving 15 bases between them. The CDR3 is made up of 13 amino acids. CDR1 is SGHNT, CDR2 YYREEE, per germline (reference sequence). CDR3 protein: CASSTPGQREAFF. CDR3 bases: TGTGCCAGCAGCACACCGGGACAAAGAGAAGCTTTCTTT. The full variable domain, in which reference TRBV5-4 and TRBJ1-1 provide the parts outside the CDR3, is ETGVTQSPTHLIKTRGQQVTLRCSSQSGHNTVSWYQQALGQGPQFIFQYYREEENGRGNFPPRFSGLQFPNYSSELNVNALELDDSALYLCASSTPGQREAFFGQGTRLTVV.

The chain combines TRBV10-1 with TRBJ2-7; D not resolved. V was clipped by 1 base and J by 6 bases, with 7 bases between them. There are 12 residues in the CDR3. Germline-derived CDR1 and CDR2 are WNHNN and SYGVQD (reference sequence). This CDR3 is CASSEWTGEQYF. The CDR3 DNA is TGCGCCAGCAGTGAGTGGACGGGCGAGCAGTACTTC.

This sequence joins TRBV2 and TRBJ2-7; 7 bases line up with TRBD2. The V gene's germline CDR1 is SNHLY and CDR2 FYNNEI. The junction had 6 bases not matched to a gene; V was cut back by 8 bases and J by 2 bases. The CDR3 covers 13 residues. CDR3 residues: CASASGPPYEQYF. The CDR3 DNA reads TGTGCCAGCGCTAGCGGCCCACCCTACGAGCAGTACTTC.

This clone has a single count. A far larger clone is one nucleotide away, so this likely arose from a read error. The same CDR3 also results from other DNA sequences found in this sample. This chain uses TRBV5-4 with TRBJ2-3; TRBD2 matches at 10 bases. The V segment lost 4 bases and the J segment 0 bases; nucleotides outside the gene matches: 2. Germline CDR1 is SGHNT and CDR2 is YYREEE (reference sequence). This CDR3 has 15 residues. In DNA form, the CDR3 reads TGTGCCAGCAGCCGGACTAGCGGCAGCACAGATACGCAGTATTTT. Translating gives CASSRTSGSTDTQYF. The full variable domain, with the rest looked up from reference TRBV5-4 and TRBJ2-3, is ETGVTQSPTHLIKTRGQQVTLRCSSQSGHNTVSWYQQALGQGPQFIFQYYREEENGRGNFPPRFSGLQFPNYSSELNVNALELDDSALYLCASSRTSGSTDTQYFGPGTRLTVL.

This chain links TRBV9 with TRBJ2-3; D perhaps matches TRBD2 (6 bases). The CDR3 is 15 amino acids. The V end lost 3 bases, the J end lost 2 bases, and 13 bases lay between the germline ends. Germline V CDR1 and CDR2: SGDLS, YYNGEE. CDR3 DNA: TGTGCCAGCAGCGCAAACCGGGGACTCACAGATACGCAGTATTTT. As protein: CASSANRGLTDTQYF.

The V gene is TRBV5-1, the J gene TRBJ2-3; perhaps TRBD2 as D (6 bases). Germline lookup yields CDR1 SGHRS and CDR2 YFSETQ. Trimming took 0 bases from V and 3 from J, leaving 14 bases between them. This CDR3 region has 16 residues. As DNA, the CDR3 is TGCGCCAGCAGCTTGGTTGGGCGGGAAAGGACAGATACGCAGTATTTT. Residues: CASSLVGRERTDTQYF. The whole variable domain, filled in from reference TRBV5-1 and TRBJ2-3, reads KAGVTQTPRYLIKTRGQQVTLSCSPISGHRSVSWYQQTPGQGLQFLFEYFSETQRNKGNFPGRFSGRQFSNSRSEMNVSTLELGDSALYLCASSLVGRERTDTQYFGPGTRLTVL.

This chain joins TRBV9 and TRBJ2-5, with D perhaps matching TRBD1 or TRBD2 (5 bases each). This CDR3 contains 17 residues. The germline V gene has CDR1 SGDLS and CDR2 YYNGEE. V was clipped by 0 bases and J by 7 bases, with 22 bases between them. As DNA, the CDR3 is TGTGCCAGCAGCGTAGGGGTAGATGGGGGAACTCATTTGACCCAGTACTTC. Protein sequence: CASSVGVDGGTHLTQYF.

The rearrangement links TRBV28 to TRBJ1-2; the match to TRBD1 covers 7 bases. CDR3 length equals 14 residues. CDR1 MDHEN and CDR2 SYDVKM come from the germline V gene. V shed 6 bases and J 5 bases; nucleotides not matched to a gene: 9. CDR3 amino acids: CASRTGTDVYGYTF. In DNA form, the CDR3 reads TGTGCCAGCAGAACCGGGACAGATGTTTATGGCTACACCTTC.

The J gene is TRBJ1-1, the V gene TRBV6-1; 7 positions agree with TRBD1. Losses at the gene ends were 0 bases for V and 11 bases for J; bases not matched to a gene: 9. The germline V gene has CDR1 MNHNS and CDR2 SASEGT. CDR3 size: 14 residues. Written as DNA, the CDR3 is TGTGCCAGCAGTGAAGCCCGATTGACAGGGTGGGCTTTCTTT. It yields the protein CASSEARLTGWAFF.

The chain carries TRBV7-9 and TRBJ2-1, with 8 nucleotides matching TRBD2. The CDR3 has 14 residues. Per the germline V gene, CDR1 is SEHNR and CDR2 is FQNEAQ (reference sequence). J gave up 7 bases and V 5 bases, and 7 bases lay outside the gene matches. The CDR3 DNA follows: TGTGCCAGCAGCGGAATAGCGGGATATAATGAGCAGTTCTTC. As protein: CASSGIAGYNEQFF.

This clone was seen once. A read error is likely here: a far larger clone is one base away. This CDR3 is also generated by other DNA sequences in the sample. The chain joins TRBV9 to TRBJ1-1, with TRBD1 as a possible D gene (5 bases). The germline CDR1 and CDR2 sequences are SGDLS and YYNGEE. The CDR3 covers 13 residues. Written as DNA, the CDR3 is TGCGCCAGCAGCGTAGGGGCAGGCAATGAAGCTTTCTTT. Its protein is CASSVGAGNEAFF. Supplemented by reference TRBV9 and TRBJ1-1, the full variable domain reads DSGVTQTPKHLITATGQRVTLRCSPRSGDLSVYWYQQSLDQGLQFLIQYYNGEERAKGNILERFSAQQFPDLHSELNLSSLELGDSALYFCASSVGAGNEAFFGQGTRLTVV.

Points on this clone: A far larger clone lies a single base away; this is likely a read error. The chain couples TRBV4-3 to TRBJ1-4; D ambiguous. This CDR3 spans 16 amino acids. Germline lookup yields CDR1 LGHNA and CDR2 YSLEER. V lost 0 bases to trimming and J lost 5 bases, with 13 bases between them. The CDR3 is CASSQEQSLLNEKLFF. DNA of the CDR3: TGCGCCAGCAGCCAAGAGCAGTCTCTATTAAATGAAAAACTGTTTTTT.